The next 2 T cell receptor beta chains were all read from a single sample in a study of T cell repertoires in cytomegalovirus infection. TCRdb processed the reads anew with MiXCR; each CDR3 protein has one entry. The table lists some 680,000 distinct CDR3 sequences, 35% of them singletons, with under 3% in the top ten. Sequencing was done on a sample of PBMCs. These receptors originate from a human donor in good health (CMV status not recorded). Some clones in this sample may be carry-over from other donors' samples.

This clonotype was counted a few times. This chain joins TRBV7-2 and TRBJ2-5, with D unresolved. The CDR3 has 13 residues. CDR1 is SGHTA, CDR2 FQGNSA, per germline. V lost 0 bases to trimming and J lost 5 bases, with 7 bases between them. This CDR3 is CASSLAGYETQYF. CDR3 bases: TGTGCCAGCAGCTTAGCAGGGTACGAGACCCAGTACTTC.

V and J are TRBV20-1 and TRBJ1-5; D possibly corresponds to TRBD1 (5 bases). Trimming removed 0 bases at V and 2 bases at J, with 14 bases between. Germline CDR1 reads DFQATT; CDR2 reads SNEGSKA (reference sequence). The CDR3 sequence is 16 residues long. The CDR3: CSARDPRGERNQPQHF. CDR3 nucleotides: TGCAGTGCTAGAGATCCCCGGGGGGAACGCAATCAGCCCCAGCATTTT.